This entry concerns a single T cell receptor (beta chain). Its specific antigen is unknown. Per-base quality was not reported, and no clone a single base away is much larger than it. These data are taken from a study of blood T cells in healthy people across ages (dated by TCRdb to the mid-2010s). About the investigation overall: In model experiments, template switching captured roughly one uniquely barcoded TCR beta cDNA molecule for every two T cells. To avoid experimental bias, donors of different ages were spread randomly across the sequencing lanes. Using the same blood draw, the study looked at two additional independent replicas of 1 million unique cDNA reads for two donors, one aged 18 to 29 and the other aged 80 or older. The study measured age-related changes in TCR beta repertoire diversity using deep sequencing normalized with unique cDNA molecular identifiers. The donors were divided into four age groups: young (average approximately 15 years), middle-aged (about 40), aged (approximately 59) and long-lived (more than 75). Broad study findings and their caveats: The long-lived group showed more naive CD4+ T cells, fewer expanded clones and increased TCR diversity than the aged group, suggesting age selection. As age increased, observed TCR beta diversity per million T cells dropped in a roughly linear way, and a significant reduction was already evident by age around 41. Estimates of total diversity based on one million sequenced T cells were considered lower bounds and underestimates. Conclusive comparison of naive and antigen-experienced compartments was prevented by the profiling of bulk unsorted PBMCs. Because donor CMV infection status was unknown, age-related changes in expanded clonotypes were potentially confounded. A strong correlation was found between observed TCR beta diversity and the percentage of naive T cells measured by flow cytometry.

Systemically healthy Caucasian individuals from Russia, 35 to 40 in total and aged roughly 6 to 95 years, were included as donors. Around 9.9 milliliters of peripheral blood were collected from each donor into EDTA-treated Vacutainer tubes. PBMCs were isolated by Ficoll-Paque density-gradient centrifugation, with at least 7 million obtained per sample. Trizol reagent was used to extract total RNA from PBMCs, with at least 5.5 micrograms per sample. The percentages of naive CD45RAhigh/CD27high T cells were determined by flow cytometry on a PBMC aliquot from every donor. Library method: 5' RACE. For sequencing, an Illumina HiSeq 2500 was employed. A second PCR of roughly 7 to 11 cycles was performed with a sample-barcoded 5' primer and a J-beta primer mix. Each TCR beta cDNA molecule received a unique molecular identifier from a template-switch 5' adaptor carrying 12 random nucleotides. Each sample yielded at least 2.5 million CDR3-containing paired-end reads. First-strand cDNA was synthesized from all RNA with the Mint cDNA synthesis kit, primed by a TRBC-specific oligonucleotide. After uracil-DNA glycosylase treatment, a first 18-cycle PCR used universal primers M1SS and BC2_uni_R on all cDNA. The study's own analysis went as follows. For normalization, 1 million high-quality reads, each with a distinct molecular identifier, were randomly selected from each sample. Reads with shared molecular identifiers were discarded instead of being binned into consensus sequences. CDR3 identification, clonotype clustering and error correction used MiTCR with a Q25 quality threshold and the strictest error-elimination algorithm. Lower-bound total TCR beta diversity was estimated with a nonparametric unseen species model using Euler transformation. The public reads were quality trimmed at Q25 with fastp and then assembled into clones with MiXCR by TCRdb, keeping productive beta chains. Each record represents a unique CDR3 protein, reported with the most common genes and DNA among its rows. TCRdb's processing, not the authors' own work, is the source of the V and J calls. The sample profile shows about 1.7 million distinct CDR3 sequences; 28% of them were found once. The biggest ten clones account for roughly 8% of the sample.

V lost 3 bases and J lost 13 bases; the stretch between them is 13 bases long. The germline V gene supplies CDR1 SGHTA and CDR2 FQGNSA. Measured from the cysteine to the phenylalanine, the CDR3 is 12 residues long. Left in the record is the CDR3 DNA by itself, 36 bases read in frame from the first base. Rearrangement joined TRBV7-2 to TRBJ2-1, with no reliable assignment of the D segment. Sequencing was done on a sample of blood. This clonotype was obtained from a woman in her twenties or thirties in good health. The CDR3 region: CASSFRRETQFF. The DNA sequence is TGTGCCAGCAGCTTCAGGAGAGAGACCCAGTTCTTC.